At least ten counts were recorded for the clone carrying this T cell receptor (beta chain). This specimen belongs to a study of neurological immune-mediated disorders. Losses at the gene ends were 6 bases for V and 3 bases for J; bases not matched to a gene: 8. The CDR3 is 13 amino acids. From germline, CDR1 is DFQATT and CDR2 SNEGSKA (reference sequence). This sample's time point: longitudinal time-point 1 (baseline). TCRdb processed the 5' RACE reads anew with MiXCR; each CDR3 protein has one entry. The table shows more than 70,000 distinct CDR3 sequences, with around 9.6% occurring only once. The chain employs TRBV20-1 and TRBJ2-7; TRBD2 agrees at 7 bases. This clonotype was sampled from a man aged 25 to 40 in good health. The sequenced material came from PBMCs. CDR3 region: CSAVGGELYEQYF. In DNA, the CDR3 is TGCAGTGCCGTGGGGGGGGAACTCTACGAGCAGTACTTC.